This is a list of T cell receptor beta chains from one sample in a study of a mutant IDH1 vaccine in newly diagnosed glioma. Profiling relied on immunoSEQ multiplex PCR, and the TCRdb table lists in-frame clones only, not all of them. The data contain roughly 60,000 clones, roughly four fifths of them singletons. Which antigens these TCRs recognize remains unknown. The source material was PBMCs, sampled from a glioma patient whose treatment included an IDH1 peptide vaccine. These receptors all stem from a man in his forties or fifties with glioma. The CDR3 runs from the conserved cysteine through the conserved F or W. The D gene is left open where the match is weak. Expanded clones get a size class; other rows say once, few or many, or leave the size out.

v_gene: TRBV6-5
d_gene: NA
j_gene: TRBJ2-1
abundance: NA
CDR3nt: TGTGCCAGCAGTTACTCGGGGTTAGTTAATGAGCAGTTCTTC
CDR3aa: CASSYSGLVNEQFF

v_gene: TRBV7-2
d_gene: TRBD1
j_gene: TRBJ1-2
abundance: NA
CDR3nt: TGTGCCAGCAGTTCGGGACAGGGGGCGGTAATTGGCTACACCTTC
CDR3aa: CASSSGQGAVIGYTF

v_gene: TRBV7-9
d_gene: NA
j_gene: TRBJ1-1
abundance: NA
CDR3nt: TGTGCCAGCAGCAGATCGGGTGCTGAAGCTTTCTTT
CDR3aa: CASSRSGAEAFF

v_gene: TRBV6-4
d_gene: TRBD2
j_gene: TRBJ2-3
abundance: NA
CDR3nt: TGTGCCAGCAGTGACATCGGGGGGTCAGATACGCAGTATTTT
CDR3aa: CASSDIGGSDTQYF

v_gene: TRBV7-2
d_gene: NA
j_gene: TRBJ1-1
abundance: NA
CDR3nt: TGTGCCAGCAGCTTAGTGGGGGGGACGAACACTGAAGCTTTCTTT
CDR3aa: CASSLVGGTNTEAFF

v_gene: TRBV4-1
d_gene: TRBD2
j_gene: TRBJ2-5
abundance: once
CDR3nt: TGCGCCAGCAGCCAACAAGCGGGGCCTCAAGAGACCCAGTACTTC
CDR3aa: CASSQQAGPQETQYF

v_gene: TRBV30
d_gene: NA
j_gene: TRBJ1-1
abundance: few
CDR3nt: TGTGCCTGGAGCCGGGGGGCTATTGGCACTGAAGCTTTCTTT
CDR3aa: CAWSRGAIGTEAFF

v_gene: TRBV5-6
d_gene: NA
j_gene: TRBJ2-7
abundance: NA
CDR3nt: TGTGCCAGCAGCTTGCCGGGGCGAACCTACGAGCAGTACTTC
CDR3aa: CASSLPGRTYEQYF

v_gene: TRBV5-6
d_gene: TRBD1
j_gene: TRBJ2-4
abundance: NA
CDR3nt: TGTGCCAGCAGGTTCGGACAGGAAAACATTCAGTACTTC
CDR3aa: CASRFGQENIQYF

v_gene: TRBV4-1
d_gene: TRBD2
j_gene: TRBJ2-2
abundance: NA
CDR3nt: TGCGCCAGCAGCCAAGGGGGGACTATTAACACCGGGGAGCTGTTTTTT
CDR3aa: CASSQGGTINTGELFF

v_gene: TRBV2
d_gene: NA
j_gene: TRBJ1-1
abundance: once
CDR3nt: TGTGCCAGCAGTGAAGGGGAGGCAGAGAACACTGAAGCTTTCTTT
CDR3aa: CASSEGEAENTEAFF